This T cell receptor (beta chain) was observed in a study of cytomegalovirus exposure and HLA in healthy donors (dated by TCRdb to 2017 to 2019). With regard to the full study: An earlier analysis of roughly 500 of the donors reported roughly 300 Gb of sequence data and 117 million unique TCR beta sequences obtained from some 170 million T cells. The number of donors typed differed by locus, with roughly 629-640 for A, B, C, DRB1 and DQB1, roughly 520 for DQA1, over 600 for DPA1, and approximately 470 for DPB1. Among the approximately 400 genotyped donors, around 81% belonged to the genetic ancestry cluster associated with self-reported Caucasian donors. An early release covering approximately 600 HLA-typed donors comprised roughly 300 gigabases of sequencing data and roughly 86 million unique TCR sequences. The later analysis used no new phenotypic data to find candidate immune exposures, relying instead on TCR beta sequences and their occurrence across donors. Donor age, sex, ethnicity and CMV serostatus were compiled together with the repertoire data. The study combined high-throughput TCR immunosequencing, statistical association of individual TCRs with disease status, and machine learning to predict cytomegalovirus infection status. The study was designed to test whether signatures of past pathogen exposure could be identified by cataloging public T cell receptors. Class I and class II HLA loci were covered by the typing at four-digit resolution. A later analysis re-analyzed previously published TCR beta repertoires from 500 to 700 donors and added high-resolution HLA genotyping to study TCR occurrence patterns. A few DR-DQ haplotypes were treated as single units for association and clustering because of strong linkage in the cohort. A later genetic analysis used genome-wide SNP genotypes for about 55% of the 666 donors, treating that subset as a discovery cohort. Every discovery cohort repertoire had been produced on one sequencing platform. Along with the approximately 650-subject first cohort, a separate validation cohort of over a hundred different subjects was used. The T cell repertoires of 550 to 850 subjects were profiled by immunosequencing and related to cytomegalovirus serostatus. An earlier analysis of 587 of the donors used high-throughput TCR beta sequencing to judge whether each TCR beta V gene segment behaved as functional or pseudogenic. Among roughly 400 genotyped donors of the cohort, an average of approximately 220,000 unique TCR beta nucleotide sequences was sequenced per donor, of which about 20% were non-productive.

Including cysteine and phenylalanine, the CDR3 has 14 amino acids. The CDR3 DNA has 42 bases and is translated from base 1. Relative to germline, V is missing 2 bases and J is missing 6 bases, with 3 bases of the junction outside any gene match. The germline V gene yields ENHRY for CDR1 and SYGVKD for CDR2. In total, fewer than 750 healthy bone marrow donors made up the cohort. At the time of sampling, all cohort members were nominally healthy, though unrecorded immune exposures were likely present. The donor tested CMV seropositive, placing the donor among the 289 seropositive members of the cohort. Every donor gave a peripheral blood sample, and the peripheral blood mononuclear cells from that sample were used for TCR beta sequencing. The Qiagen DNeasy Blood Extraction Kit was used to extract genomic DNA from the blood cell samples. A word on this clone: No antigen is known for it. The sample holds no much larger clone one base away, and base qualities are not on file.

To prepare the library, the immunoSEQ multiplex PCR assay was applied. The multiplex PCR relied on a mix of 60 forward primers for TCR Vbeta segments and 13 reverse primers for TCR Jbeta segments. Amplification of the CDR3 region of rearranged TCR beta genes was performed with a multiplex PCR assay on genomic DNA. The Illumina HiSeq System was used to sequence the amplified TCR beta libraries as 87-base-pair reads. Per the original workflow: Across the 600 to 700 repertoires, a later analysis counted 80 million or so unique TCR beta chains, some 11 million of which were shared by at least two donors. A nearest-neighbor algorithm error-corrected the raw reads and collapsed the reads into unique sequences, merging closely related sequences to remove PCR and sequencing errors. Alignment of CDR3 sequences to IMGT reference sequences was used to assign V, D and J gene segments. For a sequence to be retained, a match of at least six nucleotides to both a V gene segment and a J gene segment was required. Rearrangements were classified as productive when the CDR3 lacked stop codons and remained in frame with V and J, and all other rearrangements were classified as non-productive. CDR3 was defined by IMGT convention, running from the second conserved V-encoded cysteine to the conserved J-encoded phenylalanine. Sequences without an unambiguous match to a single V gene segment were excluded from the earlier analysis of a few hundred of the donors. In an earlier analysis of some 590 of the donors, a V segment was called functional when productive rearrangements were above 56.7%, and segregating when the standard deviation between donors exceeded 5%. A statistical classification framework was built to diagnose cytomegalovirus status from the catalog of TCR beta chain sequences. In a later analysis, TCR nucleotide sequences were compared against IMGT/GENE-DB human TR gene sequences so that V and J genes could be assigned. A later analysis assigned CDR3 sequences and most-parsimonious VDJ recombination scenarios with the TCRdist pipeline. A later analysis defined each TCR beta chain by its CDR3 amino acid sequence plus V-gene family, and excluded reads lacking a unique V-gene family. To address suspected cross-contamination and a sequencing artifact, a later analysis removed around 600 highly shared, low-generation-probability nucleotide sequences. In a later analysis, a clonal expansion index for each public chain was calculated from normalized within-repertoire ranks of inferred template counts. In a later analysis, generation probabilities were computed using a VDJ recombination model fitted to out-of-frame rearrangements, and the results were checked against IGoR. A later analysis scored TCR-TCR, TCR-HLA and TCR-CMV co-occurrence with hypergeometric tests, applying a repertoire-size bias correction to TCR pairs. To estimate false discovery rates, a later analysis permuted the HLA or CMV assignments 20 times. In a later analysis, co-occurring TCRs were grouped using DBSCAN, and TCRdist sequence similarity was added for clustering within HLA-allele-positive subsets. For co-occurrence clustering, repertoires with fewer than 30,000 or more than 120,000 public chains were excluded, along with roughly 5 repertoires with anomalous nucleotide sharing. This immuneACCESS table, as held by TCRdb, lists in-frame sequences with V and J called but not all clones. Of the missing ones, under half trace to an unresolved V gene in checked studies; the others have no known cause. The D gene and trimming were derived from the DNA, and the V and J assignments and clone size from that table. For this sample there are approximately 180,000 clones; about three quarters appear just once. The top ten clones comprise 3.5% to 4.5% of the sample.

General conclusions and limits of the study: For the cohort, immune exposure information was limited to CMV serostatus. The cohort was sequenced for TCR beta chains only, and without alpha or paired-chain data the features that could be detected were limited. According to a later analysis, most CMV-associated TCR beta chains appeared to be HLA-restricted, and the HLA associations seemed to be driven largely by CMV exposure. The authors suggested that the approach could potentially be extended to other disease states and immunological phenotypes. In an earlier analysis of 587 of the donors, most TCR beta V segments appeared in productive rearrangements about 87% or about 30% of the time, broadly matching IMGT annotations. In vitro tests confirmed that a few of the cytomegalovirus-associated TCR beta chains recognize cytomegalovirus antigens. The sequencing pipeline was judged likely to have produced a cluster of highly shared sequence variants as a technical artifact. Roughly uniform sequencing depth across donors was assumed in presence/absence analyses, although this assumption may not hold. Because the 87-base-pair reads could not distinguish some IMGT-functional V segments, including TRBV6-2 and TRBV6-3, those segments were excluded. Because counts were too low, roughly 18 rarely observed V segments, including chromosome 9 orphons, were left out of the earlier analysis of a few hundred of the donors. Compared with the roughly 720-donor mean, donors in an Asian-associated ancestry cluster had fewer N-insertions in productive TCRs, according to a later genetic analysis. In a later analysis, the rate of TCR association differed among HLA loci, with DRB1 alleles having the most associated TCRs and HLA-C alleles having the fewest. In a later analysis, several top co-occurrence clusters were reported to appear linked to parvovirus B19, influenza, CMV and Epstein-Barr virus. At a false discovery rate of 0.05, a later analysis linked 15,000 to 20,000 TCR beta sequences to specific HLA alleles. A further reported finding was that TCR beta sequences accurately predicted the HLA-A and HLA-B alleles for most subjects in the first cohort. The classifier was reported to diagnose cytomegalovirus status with high specificity and sensitivity in both the original cohort and the validation cohort. A total of fewer than 200 TCR beta chains were listed by the study as associated with cytomegalovirus. HLA typing was unavailable for some donors at each locus, so association tests used only the typed subset. While some public TCRs were present in many individuals, most TCR sequences turned up only very rarely across donors. Linkage disequilibrium might explain the correlated functional status among segregating V segments, but an unknown experimental factor could not be ruled out. Strong co-occurrence of HLA alleles, especially DR and DQ, made assigning TCR associations to individual alleles difficult. In a later genetic analysis, a missense DCLRE1C variant was associated with V-gene and J-gene trimming of TCR beta chains, and the association was replicated in an independent cohort. In a later analysis, HLA-associated TCR beta chains showed more clonal expansion and lower generation probabilities than non-associated chains that were equally common.

Input material: PBMCs. This sequence uses TRBV10-3 and TRBJ1-5, and 8 bases in between align with TRBD1. The clonotype originates from a woman aged 55-75 years in good health and CMV-seropositive. This receptor has the CDR3 CAISEQGAGQPQHF. The DNA sequence is as follows: TGTGCCATCAGTGAGCAGGGGGCCGGTCAGCCCCAGCATTTT.